The 25 T cell receptor beta chains in this list originate from one sample, sequenced in a study of T cell responses to AZD1222 COVID-19 vaccine. Clones were sequenced by immunoSEQ multiplex PCR, and TCRdb holds only the in-frame ones, with some missing. The sample yields 200,000 to 250,000 clones, under 95% seen once. The sample was peripheral blood, taken on day 0 of MenACWY control vaccination. These receptors were taken from an adult in good health.

V usage is TRBV19 and J usage is TRBJ1-5; 9 bases are shared with TRBD1. Germline V lookup: CDR1 LNHDA, CDR2 SQIVND (reference sequence). V dropped 6 bases and J dropped 0; count of bases not matched to a gene: 3. The CDR3 is 15 residues long. CDR3 DNA sequence: TGTGCCAGTAGCCTGACAGGGGGTAGCAATCAGCCCCAGCATTTT. Its translation: CASSLTGGSNQPQHF.

J is TRBJ2-7 and V is TRBV2; possible D gene TRBD1, 6 bases. Germline V gene sequence: CDR1 SNHLY, CDR2 FYNNEI. Trimming took 6 bases from V and 12 from J, leaving 15 bases between them. CDR3 size: 11 residues. The DNA of the CDR3 is TGTGCCAGCAGCCGGACAGCCGTGGGGTACTTC. Translated, it gives CASSRTAVGYF.

The chain joins TRBV2 to TRBJ1-3; no firm D call. This CDR3 is built from 15 residues. In germline, CDR1 is SNHLY, CDR2 FYNNEI. Trimming removed 3 bases at V and 4 bases at J, with 13 bases between. The DNA of the CDR3 is TGTGCCAGCAGTGACGGGTTAGCGCGCGGAAACACCATATATTTT. Protein: CASSDGLARGNTIYF.

The gene calls are TRBV6-6 and TRBJ1-5, with D unclear. The CDR3 length is 13 residues. V shed 7 bases and J shed 5 bases, with 12 bases lying between them. CDR1 MNHNY and CDR2 SVGAGI come from the germline V gene (reference sequence). The CDR3 nucleotides read TGTGCCAGCACCTACTCCGACGATCAGCCCCAGCATTTT. Translation gives CASTYSDDQPQHF.

This clone has just one count. As DNA, the CDR3 is TGTGCCAGCAGCGGACGAGTTTCTTCACCCCTCCACTTT. Translated: CASSGRVSSPLHF. The chain combines TRBV7-9 with TRBJ1-6; D gene ambiguous. Per germline, CDR1 SEHNR and CDR2 FQNEAQ (reference sequence). This CDR3 spans 13 amino acids. Trimming stripped 5 bases from V and 9 bases from J, with 11 bases between.

The chain has TRBV5-8 and TRBJ2-3; D is possibly TRBD1 (6 bases). CDR1 is SGHTS, CDR2 YDEGEE, per germline. The CDR3 contains 15 residues. The V end was cut by 9 bases, the J end by 0 bases, with 17 bases between. In DNA form, the CDR3 reads TGTGCCACCTACCCCAGACAGGTTAGCACAGATACGCAGTATTTT. Encoded protein: CATYPRQVSTDTQYF.

V and J are TRBV10-3 and TRBJ1-2; D is unresolved. The V end was cut by 9 bases, the J end by 6 bases, with 17 bases between. Germline V gene data show CDR1 as ENHRY and CDR2 as SYGVKD. The CDR3 covers 13 residues. The CDR3 region has the DNA TGTGCCATTCGTGCGGGTGTAACGGATGGCTACACCTTC. Protein: CAIRAGVTDGYTF.

V is TRBV15 and J is TRBJ2-5; 9 nucleotides align to TRBD2. Germline trimming cut 1 base from V and 3 bases from J; bases unmatched to any gene: 9. The V gene's germline CDR1 is LNHNV and CDR2 YYDKDF (reference sequence). There are 17 residues in the CDR3. The CDR3 DNA sequence: TGTGCCACCAGCAGAGGGCGCGGGGGGGGATTCAAAGAGACCCAGTACTTC. Its protein is CATSRGRGGGFKETQYF.

The V gene is TRBV6-2 or TRBV6-3, the J gene TRBJ1-5, with 7 nucleotides matching TRBD1. V shed 5 bases, J shed 3 bases, and the junction held 7 bases outside the gene matches. Germline CDR1 is MNHEY and CDR2 is SVGEGT. The CDR3 is 15 amino acids. The CDR3 reads CASSLLQGNNQPQHF. CDR3 DNA: TGTGCCAGCAGTCTCCTACAGGGGAACAATCAGCCCCAGCATTTT.

This sequence joins TRBV25-1 and TRBJ2-2; 8 bases are a match to TRBD1. The CDR3 is 17 residues long. Per the germline V gene, CDR1 is MGHDK and CDR2 is SYGVNS. Losses at the gene ends were 4 bases for V and 0 bases for J; bases not matched to a gene: 7. The CDR3 sequence: CASSGDRFYSNTGELFF. DNA for the CDR3: TGTGCCAGCAGTGGGGACAGGTTCTACTCGAACACCGGGGAGCTGTTTTTT.

The chain recombines TRBV5-1 with TRBJ1-1; 9 bases are shared with TRBD1. CDR3 length equals 14 residues. With V trimmed by 4 bases and J by 7 bases, 8 bases remained unmatched. CDR1 SGHRS and CDR2 YFSETQ come from the germline V gene. CDR3 amino acids: CASSLNRGRGEAFF. CDR3 nucleotides: TGCGCCAGCAGCCTCAACAGGGGGCGGGGTGAAGCTTTCTTT.

In its sample, this clone was seen once. The V call is TRBV5-1, the J call TRBJ2-3; D may be TRBD1 or TRBD2 (7 bases each). V was trimmed by 2 bases and J by 3 bases, leaving 22 bases between them. Germline assignment: CDR1 SGHRS and CDR2 YFSETQ. The CDR3 contains 18 residues. The CDR3 DNA reads as TGCGCCAGCAGCTTTGGATTAGGGGGCGGGAGAAGTACAGATACGCAGTATTTT. This codes for CASSFGLGGGRSTDTQYF.

The chain combines TRBV30 with TRBJ1-6, with TRBD1 as a possible D gene (5 bases). The germline V gene encodes CDR1 GTSNPN and CDR2 SVGIG (reference sequence). Trimming stripped 4 bases from V and 10 bases from J, with 11 bases between. CDR3 length: 12 amino acids. This CDR3 is CAWTPEGSPLHF. CDR3 nucleotides: TGTGCCTGGACTCCTGAGGGGTCACCCCTCCACTTT.

This chain connects TRBV19 to TRBJ1-5; TRBD1 agrees at 8 bases. The CDR3 has 14 residues. Germline V gene lookup returns CDR1 LNHDA and CDR2 SQIVND (reference sequence). Losses at the gene ends were 5 bases for V and 7 bases for J; bases not matched to a gene: 7. DNA of the CDR3: TGTGCCAGTAGTGGACAGGGAATGGGACAGCCCCAGCATTTT. Residues: CASSGQGMGQPQHF.

This chain uses TRBV2 with TRBJ2-7; D is possibly TRBD2 (5 bases). The CDR3 spans 14 residues. Looked up from germline, CDR1 is SNHLY and CDR2 is FYNNEI. V was shortened by 6 bases and J by 4 bases, with 16 bases between the two germline ends. CDR3 nucleotide sequence: TGTGCCAGCAGGGACGGGGAGCCTATATACGAGCAGTACTTC. This translates into CASRDGEPIYEQYF.

The chain recombines TRBV3-1 (or the pseudogene TRBV3-2) with TRBJ1-4; possible D gene TRBD1, 5 bases. This CDR3 comprises 15 residues. Trimming shortened V by 1 base and J by 10 bases, and 16 bases separated the two germline ends. Looked up from germline, CDR1 is LGHDT and CDR2 is YNNKEL (reference sequence). The CDR3 DNA reads as TGTGCCAGCAGCCAAGTCGAGATAATAGGGACAAAACTGTTTTTT. Its translation is CASSQVEIIGTKLFF.

The V call is TRBV7-2, the J call TRBJ2-7, with 8 positions matching TRBD2. The trim removed 4 bases at V and 1 base at J, leaving 3 bases unmatched. Per germline, CDR1 SGHTA and CDR2 FQGNSA. This CDR3 region has 14 residues. The CDR3 coding sequence is TGTGCCAGCAGCTCCCAGCGGGGGTCCTACGAGCAGTACTTC. This codes for CASSSQRGSYEQYF.

The genes are TRBV12-3 or TRBV12-4 and TRBJ2-7; no definite D call. This CDR3 spans 13 amino acids. The V end was cut by 0 bases, the J end by 6 bases, with 9 bases between. CDR3 amino acids: CASSLAIRSEQYF. The CDR3, as DNA: TGTGCCAGCAGTTTAGCTATCCGAAGCGAGCAGTACTTC.

CDR3 region: CASSTVDQGAYEQYF. The CDR3 DNA reads TGTGCCAGCTCAACGGTAGATCAGGGGGCGTACGAGCAGTACTTC. This sequence joins TRBV18 and TRBJ2-7; 8 nucleotides match TRBD1. CDR1 and CDR2 from the germline V gene are KGHSH and LQKENI. This CDR3 spans 15 amino acids. V lost 5 bases to trimming and J lost 4 bases; unmatched junction nucleotides: 10.

This clone came up once. The chain uses TRBV3-1 (or the pseudogene TRBV3-2) and TRBJ1-2, with a weak D call TRBD1 (6 bases). This CDR3 has 15 amino acids. The V end was cut by 6 bases, the J end by 8 bases, with 22 bases between. Germline V gives CDR1 LGHDT, CDR2 YNNKEL (reference sequence). The CDR3 is CASRPSGGQGQGYTF. The CDR3 bases are TGTGCCAGCAGGCCAAGTGGGGGTCAGGGGCAAGGCTACACCTTC.

The chain couples TRBV2 to TRBJ1-4, with D uncertain. Trimming took 6 bases from V and 5 from J, leaving 7 bases between them. This CDR3 comprises 12 residues. Germline V gene data show CDR1 as SNHLY and CDR2 as FYNNEI. The CDR3 nucleotides are TGTGCCAGCAGCGGGCCAAATGAAAAACTGTTTTTT. Amino acid sequence: CASSGPNEKLFF.

The chain couples TRBV5-1 to TRBJ2-5; D call uncertain. The CDR3 has 14 residues. Germline CDR1 reads SGHRS; CDR2 reads YFSETQ. Trimming stripped 0 bases from V and 1 base from J, with 7 bases between. CDR3 coding DNA: TGCGCCAGCAGCTTGGAAGGGATCCAAGAGACCCAGTACTTC. This gives the protein CASSLEGIQETQYF.

This sequence joins TRBV16 and TRBJ1-1; the D gene is possibly TRBD1 (5 bases). CDR1 is KGHSY, CDR2 FQNENV, per germline. There are 15 residues in the CDR3. Trimming removed 2 bases from V and 3 bases from J, with 13 bases in between. This CDR3 is CASSQPGTGDTEAFF. The CDR3 DNA follows: TGTGCCAGCAGCCAACCCGGGACGGGTGACACTGAAGCTTTCTTT.

Only a few counts were recorded for this clone. V gene TRBV7-8 combines with J gene TRBJ1-5, with D unclear. The V end lost 5 bases, the J end lost 0 bases, and 14 bases lay between the germline ends. CDR3 size: 16 residues. Germline loops: CDR1 SGHVS, CDR2 FQNEAQ. The CDR3 DNA sequence: TGTGCCAGCAGCCAAAGACCTCGTTATAGCAATCAGCCCCAGCATTTT. It yields the protein CASSQRPRYSNQPQHF.

The chain joins TRBV18 to TRBJ1-1, with D possibly TRBD1 on 5 matching bases. The V end lost 5 bases, the J end lost 5 bases, and 15 bases lay between the germline ends. CDR3 size: 14 residues. Germline CDR1 reads KGHSH; CDR2 reads LQKENI. The CDR3 protein is CASSKTDWRTEAFF. The CDR3 coding sequence is TGTGCCAGCTCAAAGACAGACTGGAGAACTGAAGCTTTCTTT.